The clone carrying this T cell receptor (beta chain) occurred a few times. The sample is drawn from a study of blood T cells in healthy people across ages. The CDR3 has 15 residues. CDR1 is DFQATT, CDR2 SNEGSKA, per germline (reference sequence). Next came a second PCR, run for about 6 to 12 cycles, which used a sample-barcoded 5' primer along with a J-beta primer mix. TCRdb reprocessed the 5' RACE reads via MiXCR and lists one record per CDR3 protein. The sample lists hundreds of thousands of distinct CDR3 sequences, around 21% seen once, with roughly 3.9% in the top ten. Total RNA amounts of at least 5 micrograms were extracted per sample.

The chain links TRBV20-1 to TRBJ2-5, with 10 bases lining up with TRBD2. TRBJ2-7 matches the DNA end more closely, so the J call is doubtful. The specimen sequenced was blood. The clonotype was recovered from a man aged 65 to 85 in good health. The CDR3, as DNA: TGCAGTGCTCTAAAAAGCGGGAGGGCTTCCTACGAGCAGTACTTC. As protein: CSALKSGRASYEQYF.